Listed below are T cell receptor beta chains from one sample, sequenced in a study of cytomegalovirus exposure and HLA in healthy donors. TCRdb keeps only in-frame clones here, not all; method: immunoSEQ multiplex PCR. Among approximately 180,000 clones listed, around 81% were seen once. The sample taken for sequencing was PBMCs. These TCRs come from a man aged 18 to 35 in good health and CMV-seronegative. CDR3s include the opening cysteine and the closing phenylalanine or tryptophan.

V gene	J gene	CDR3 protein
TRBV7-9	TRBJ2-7	CASNPTGDSYEQYF
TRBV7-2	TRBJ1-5	CASSLRIRGNQPQHF
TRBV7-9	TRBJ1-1	CASSLAGSNEAFF
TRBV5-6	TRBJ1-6	CASSFPTEPLHF
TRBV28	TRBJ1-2	CASSLIGVNYGYTF
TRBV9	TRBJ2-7	CASSNPRQGPEQYF
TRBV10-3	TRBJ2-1	CAIGREREGARNEQFF
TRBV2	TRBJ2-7	CASVVGRGLYEQYF
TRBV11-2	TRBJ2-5	CASSFQLTVPETQYF
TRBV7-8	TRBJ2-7	CASSPPPISVGQHSYEQYF
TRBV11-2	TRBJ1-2	CASSSYPGTDYGYTF
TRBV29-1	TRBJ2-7	CSAGTGGTYEQYF
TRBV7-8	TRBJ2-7	CASSRRGQGLTYEQYF
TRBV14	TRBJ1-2	CASSQDPGTGGNYGYTF
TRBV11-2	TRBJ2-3	CASSTHGEADTQYF
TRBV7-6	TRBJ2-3	CASSRTSGGPLTDTQYF
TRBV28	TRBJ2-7	CASSALRTSNYEQYF
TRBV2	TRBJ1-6	CASRAESSYNSPLHF
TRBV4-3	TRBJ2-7	CASSQDGTGEYEQYF
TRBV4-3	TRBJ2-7	CASSQDSRTSRSYEQYF
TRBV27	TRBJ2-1	CASSGDYYNEQFF
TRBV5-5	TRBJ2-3	CASSVSGTGADTQYF
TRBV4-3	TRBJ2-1	CASSQGWRSPSEQFF
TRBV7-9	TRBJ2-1	CASSSGPAGYNEQFF
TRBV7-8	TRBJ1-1	CASSLLGAQSKAFF
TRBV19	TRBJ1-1	CASSINPAANTEAFF
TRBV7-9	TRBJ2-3	CASSLGKKRRGGTDTQYF
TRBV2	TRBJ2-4	CASRGQLLAKNIQYF
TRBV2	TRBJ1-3	CASSEGLDSGNTIYF
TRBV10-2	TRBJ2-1	CASSGTNILAGVNYNEQFF
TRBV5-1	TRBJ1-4	CASSLGRGPSNEKLFF
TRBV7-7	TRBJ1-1	CASSSGLPNTEAFF
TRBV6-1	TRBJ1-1	CASILLGNTEAFF
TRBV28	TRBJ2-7	CASRYTEAGNSYEQYF
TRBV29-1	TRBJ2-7	CSVQQAQGSEQYF
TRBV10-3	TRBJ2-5	CAISESQLAGVETQYF
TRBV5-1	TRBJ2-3	CASSLVTSGILDTQYF
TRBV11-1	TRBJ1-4	CASSLVTGTNEKLFF
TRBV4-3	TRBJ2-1	CASSQAAGHGGEQFF
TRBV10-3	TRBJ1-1	CATTTSLNTEAFF
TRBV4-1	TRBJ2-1	CASSPQYYNEQFF
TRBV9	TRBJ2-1	CASGLAGVEQFF
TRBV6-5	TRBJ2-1	CASSSGGPGEFF
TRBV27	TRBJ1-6	CASSLAGGRNSPLHF
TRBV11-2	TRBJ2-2	CASSFGLAVGTGELFF
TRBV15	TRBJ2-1	CATSGAGGNEQFF
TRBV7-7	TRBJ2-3	CASSPGLAGYTDTQYF
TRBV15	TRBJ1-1	CATSRDRVRAEAFF
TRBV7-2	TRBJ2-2	CASSRTSGSFSSPGELFF
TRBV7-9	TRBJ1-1	CASSLGAGGLNTEAFF
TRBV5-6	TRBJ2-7	CASSLLPYEQYF